Listed here are 21 T cell receptor beta chains from one sample, sequenced in a study of Ad26.COV2.S vaccination and SARS-CoV-2 variants. The treatment was: approximately 18 received Ad26.COV2.S at low or high dose, single or two shots; roughly five received placebo; per-sample allocation not given. Day 63 following the first vaccine or placebo injection was when the samples were taken. The assay was immunoSEQ multiplex PCR, and TCRdb's table has in-frame clones only and misses some. Among about 480,000 clones listed, 70% to 90% were seen once. Here the sequenced sample was peripheral blood, taken in a trial of Ad26.COV2.S vaccine versus placebo. The receptors were gathered from a person between 18 and 60 years old who received the Ad26.COV2.S COVID-19 vaccine or a placebo.

As concerns this clone: Other DNA sequences in the same sample also yield this CDR3. This chain's CDR3 is CASSFQGVYEQYF. CDR3 DNA: TGTGCCAGCAGCTTCCAGGGTGTCTACGAGCAGTACTTC. The chain links TRBV7-2 to TRBJ2-7; weak D call: TRBD1 (5 bases). This CDR3 region has 13 residues. The germline V gene encodes CDR1 SGHTA and CDR2 FQGNSA. Trimming stripped 3 bases from V and 3 bases from J, with 9 bases between.

V and J are TRBV19 and TRBJ2-7, with D unclear. The CDR3 contains 13 residues. V was shortened by 5 bases and J by 5 bases, with 13 bases between the two germline ends. Germline loops: CDR1 LNHDA, CDR2 SQIVND (reference sequence). CDR3 region: CASSRGRNDEQYF. The DNA for the CDR3 is TGTGCCAGTAGTCGCGGCAGAAACGACGAGCAGTACTTC.

The chain combines TRBV28 with TRBJ1-1, with D possibly being TRBD1 (6 bases). Trimming left V 8 bases short and J 4 bases short, with 20 bases between. The length of the CDR3 is 15 residues. CDR1 and CDR2 from the germline V gene are MDHEN and SYDVKM. The CDR3 spells CASDGFRGGGTEAFF. CDR3 DNA sequence: TGTGCCAGCGACGGTTTCCGAGGGGGGGGCACTGAAGCTTTCTTT.

J is TRBJ2-1 and V is TRBV12-2; the table's D call, TRBD1, has no DNA check behind it. TRBV12-2 is termed a pseudogene. The CDR3 extends over 13 amino acids. This chain's CDR3 is CASTGGTNREQFF. For the CDR3, the DNA is TGTGCAAGTACAGGTGGGACAAATAGGGAGCAGTTCTTC.

V usage is TRBV5-4 and J usage is TRBJ2-1, with D perhaps matching TRBD2 (7 bases). CDR1 is SGHNT, CDR2 YYREEE, per germline (reference sequence). The CDR3 spans 15 residues. V was pared by 4 bases and J by 3 bases, with 14 bases between. This CDR3 reads CASSQTGRVYNEQFF. As DNA, the CDR3 is TGTGCCAGCAGCCAAACAGGGAGGGTCTACAATGAGCAGTTCTTC.

About this clone itself: The missing conserved phenylalanine or tryptophan at the end of this CDR3 makes a read error likely. No DNA is shown, since the ends of the CDR3 on it are uncertain; the CDR3 is the one TCRdb lists. The V and J genes are TRBV4-2 and TRBJ1-1; the table names TRBD1, a call not compared with the DNA. The length of the CDR3 is 14 amino acids, counting both ends. The germline V gene encodes CDR1 LGHNA and CDR2 YNFKEQ. CDR3 loop: CASSQDFQSPQGVL.

The rearrangement joins TRBV7-2 to TRBJ2-1; 7 bases are shared with TRBD2. This CDR3 spans 14 amino acids. V lost 1 base, J lost 9 bases, and 6 bases stayed unmatched. Germline CDR1 reads SGHTA; CDR2 reads FQGNSA. The DNA of the CDR3 is TGTGCCAGCAGCTTAGGGCTGGGGGGGGTTGAGCAGTTCTTC. Its protein product is CASSLGLGGVEQFF.

CDR3 bases: TGTGCCAGCAGCTTAATTCAGGGCGGCGTCACTGAAGCTTTCTTT. This translates into CASSLIQGGVTEAFF. The gene calls are TRBV7-9 and TRBJ1-1; the D gene is possibly TRBD1 (5 bases). Germline V gene sequence: CDR1 SEHNR, CDR2 FQNEAQ (reference sequence). The CDR3 extends over 15 amino acids. The V and J ends lost 2 bases and 4 bases respectively, with 14 bases between them.

V usage is TRBV10-3 and J usage is TRBJ2-1; 7 nucleotides line up with TRBD2. The CDR3 is made up of 14 amino acids. J gave up 2 bases and V 5 bases, and 3 bases lay outside the gene matches. Germline lookup yields CDR1 ENHRY and CDR2 SYGVKD. The CDR3 DNA reads as TGTGCCATCAGTCGGACTAGTACCTACAATGAGCAGTTCTTC. Its protein product is CAISRTSTYNEQFF.

The chain employs TRBV5-4 and TRBJ2-7; 10 bases agree with TRBD2. CDR3 length: 15 residues. Germline CDR1 SGHNT, CDR2 YYREEE (reference sequence). V was clipped by 4 bases and J by 6 bases; unmatched bases: 10. CDR3 sequence reads: CASSGIAGGSTEQYF. CDR3 DNA: TGTGCCAGCAGCGGAATAGCGGGAGGATCGACCGAGCAGTACTTC.

V is TRBV19 and J is TRBJ1-1; D gene unclear. Trimming left V 4 bases short and J 0 bases short, with 6 bases between. The CDR3 has 13 residues. Germline loops: CDR1 LNHDA, CDR2 SQIVND (reference sequence). DNA of the CDR3: TGTGCCAGTAGTACCCAATTGAACACTGAAGCTTTCTTT. Its translation: CASSTQLNTEAFF.

The chain is built from TRBV7-3 and TRBJ2-7; D unresolved. Trimming removed 2 bases from V and 3 bases from J, with 14 bases in between. The CDR3 covers 15 residues. Germline assignment: CDR1 SGHTA and CDR2 FQGTGA. CDR3 DNA: TGTGCCAGCAGCTTATCGGGCGGTTCAGGCTACGAGCAGTACTTC. Encoded protein: CASSLSGGSGYEQYF.

The V gene is TRBV5-5, the J gene TRBJ2-7, with 10 bases fitting TRBD2. The CDR3 consists of 15 residues. Germline-derived CDR1 and CDR2 are SGHKS and YYEKEE (reference sequence). Unmatched junction bases numbered 8, after V lost 2 bases and J lost 6 bases. CDR3 amino acids: CASSFLAGERGEQYF. The CDR3 nucleotides read TGTGCCAGCAGCTTTCTAGCGGGAGAACGGGGCGAGCAGTACTTC.

The chain couples TRBV29-1 to TRBJ2-3; the match to TRBD2 covers 13 bases. V lost 4 bases and J lost 5; bases outside the gene matches: 3. The CDR3 loop spans 14 amino acids. CDR1 is SQVTM and CDR2 is ANQGSEA in the germline V gene. The CDR3 DNA sequence: TGCAGCGTTGGACTAGCGGGAGGAATAGATACGCAGTATTTT. This translates into CSVGLAGGIDTQYF.

V and J are TRBV3-1 (or the pseudogene TRBV3-2) and TRBJ2-2; D is perhaps TRBD1 (5 bases). The ends were cut back, 4 bases at V and 6 bases at J, with 18 bases in the middle. The CDR3 is 16 amino acids. Germline CDR1 LGHDT, CDR2 YNNKEL (reference sequence). CDR3: CASSRGPRESAGELFF. In DNA form, the CDR3 reads TGTGCCAGCAGCCGGGGCCCGCGAGAAAGCGCCGGGGAGCTGTTTTTT.

The rearrangement uses TRBV19 and TRBJ2-7, with D maybe TRBD1 (5 bases). Looked up from germline, CDR1 is LNHDA and CDR2 is SQIVND (reference sequence). Trimming removed 0 bases from V and 6 bases from J, with 15 bases in between. The CDR3 sequence is 15 residues long. CDR3 sequence (DNA): TGTGCCAGTAGTATAGAGGGCAGGGCGTGGAGCGAGCAGTACTTC. This gives the protein CASSIEGRAWSEQYF.

The V gene is TRBV6-5, the J gene TRBJ2-6; D is undetermined. The length of the CDR3 is 15 residues. CDR1 and CDR2 (germline): MNHEY, SVGAGI. Trimming cost V 0 bases and J 0 bases, with 3 bases left between them. The chain's CDR3 is CASSYSGSGANVLTF. CDR3 nucleotides: TGTGCCAGCAGTTACTCTGGCTCTGGGGCCAACGTCCTGACTTTC.

V usage is TRBV5-4 and J usage is TRBJ2-2; D tentatively reads TRBD1 or TRBD2 (5 bases each). Germline V gene lookup returns CDR1 SGHNT and CDR2 YYREEE (reference sequence). V gave up 4 bases and J gave up 1 base, with 11 bases separating them. CDR3 length equals 15 residues. The CDR3 DNA reads as TGTGCCAGCAGCCCGGGACCGCAGAACACCGGGGAGCTGTTTTTT. This gives the protein CASSPGPQNTGELFF.

This chain connects TRBV28 to TRBJ1-2; 9 nucleotides line up with TRBD1. The ends lost 6 bases at V and 4 bases at J; junction bases unmatched: 6. Per germline, CDR1 MDHEN and CDR2 SYDVKM. The CDR3 consists of 14 residues. This chain's CDR3 is CASRTYRGPYGYTF. The CDR3 coding sequence is TGTGCCAGCAGGACTTACAGGGGGCCCTATGGCTACACCTTC.

The chain carries TRBV5-1 and TRBJ2-1; D unclear. Looked up from germline, CDR1 is SGHRS and CDR2 is YFSETQ. Trimming shortened V by 0 bases and J by 8 bases, and 9 bases separated the two germline ends. The CDR3 has 13 residues. CDR3 DNA sequence: TGCGCCAGCAGCTTGGGTCTGAGCCATGAGCAGTTCTTC. This gives the protein CASSLGLSHEQFF.

J is TRBJ2-1 and V is TRBV19; 7 nucleotides line up with TRBD2. From germline, CDR1 is LNHDA and CDR2 SQIVND (reference sequence). J was trimmed by 2 bases and V by 4 bases; bases with no gene match: 20. This CDR3 is 20 amino acids long. The CDR3 coding sequence is TGTGCCAGTAGTACCCCCCCGGGGGGATCGGGAAGATCTACCTACAATGAGCAGTTCTTC. It yields the protein CASSTPPGGSGRSTYNEQFF. Variable domain in full (rest from reference TRBV19 and TRBJ2-1): DGGITQSPKYLFRKEGQNVTLSCEQNLNHDAMYWYRQDPGQGLRLIYYSQIVNDFQKGDIAEGYSVSREKKESFPLTVTSAQKNPTAFYLCASSTPPGGSGRSTYNEQFFGPGTRLTVL.